This passage covers 28 T cell receptor beta chains from one sample sequenced in a study of regulatory T cells in long-lasting Graves disease. Relying on iRepertoire HTBI primers and Arm-PCR of CDR3 regions, the team built TCR beta libraries. TCRdb re-called the multiplex PCR reads with MiXCR, one entry per CDR3 protein. The sample has 200,000 to 250,000 distinct CDR3 sequences; 20% to 25% are singletons. Time point of the sample: newly diagnosed GD, antithyroid drugs for less than 3 months. PBMCs provided the RNA from which the TCR library was made. Sequencing was performed on peripheral blood mononuclear cells (PBMCs), taken at new diagnosis, from a patient treated with antithyroid drugs. The source is a female donor with Graves disease.

This clonotype was observed many times. The chain couples TRBV11-2 to TRBJ1-1; 8 bases are shared with TRBD1. Trimming at V came to 1 base and at J to 3 bases, leaving 7 bases not matched to a gene. This CDR3 has 16 residues. Germline V lookup: CDR1 SGHAT, CDR2 FQNNGV. DNA of the CDR3: TGTGCCAGCAGCTTAGCCGACTGGACAGGGTACACTGAAGCTTTCTTT. Protein product: CASSLADWTGYTEAFF.

This clonotype was found many times. The chain employs TRBV20-1 and TRBJ2-2; D not certain. Germline V gene sequence: CDR1 DFQATT, CDR2 SNEGSKA (reference sequence). V was pared by 6 bases and J by 5 bases, with 19 bases between. This CDR3 region has 15 residues. The CDR3 sequence: CSARPYVGATGELFF. The CDR3 DNA follows: TGCAGTGCCCGACCATATGTCGGAGCGACCGGGGAGCTGTTTTTT.

The CDR3: CASSEDWSGWETQYF. CDR3 nucleotide sequence: TGTGCCAGCAGTGAAGACTGGAGCGGGTGGGAGACCCAGTACTTC. The chain employs TRBV25-1 and TRBJ2-5, with a weak D call TRBD2 (6 bases). The CDR3 length is 15 residues. Germline CDR1 is MGHDK and CDR2 is SYGVNS. Deletions cut 2 bases from V and 5 bases from J, with 15 bases between.

Points on this clonotype: Since a much larger clone is just one base distant, this may be a read error. Likely a read error: the CDR3 ends without its conserved phenylalanine or tryptophan. The chain has TRBV7-2 and TRBJ2-5, with D unclear. This CDR3 has 14 amino acids. Looked up from germline, CDR1 is SGHTA and CDR2 is FQGNSA. V lost 5 bases and J lost 1, with 11 bases in between. As DNA, the CDR3 is TGTGCCAGCAGCGGACGCCTTACCCAAGAGACCCAGTACGTC. It specifies CASSGRLTQETQYV.

This clonotype has a count of ten or more. The chain couples TRBV27 to TRBJ2-5; D ambiguous. Germline V gene data show CDR1 as MNHEY and CDR2 as SMNVEV (reference sequence). The CDR3 length is 13 residues. V lost 4 bases, J lost 4 bases, and 10 bases lay in between. This CDR3 is CASSSRRGETQYF. As DNA, the CDR3 is TGTGCCAGCAGTTCCCGACGAGGAGAGACCCAGTACTTC.

This clonotype has more than one count but fewer than ten. This chain connects TRBV5-1 to TRBJ2-5; D perhaps matches TRBD2 (6 bases). Trimming cost V 9 bases and J 5 bases, with 17 bases left between them. CDR3 size: 13 residues. Germline loops: CDR1 SGHRS, CDR2 YFSETQ. The CDR3 DNA sequence: TGCGCCACCTCCTCAGGGAGCGGGGAGACCCAGTACTTC. It encodes CATSSGSGETQYF.

This clonotype was seen ten or more times. The gene calls are TRBV2 and TRBJ2-5; TRBD2 might be the D (6 bases). Germline V gene data show CDR1 as SNHLY and CDR2 as FYNNEI. Trimming shortened V by 10 bases and J by 5 bases, and 14 bases separated the two germline ends. The CDR3 spans 12 residues. CDR3 DNA: TGTGCCACCGGCGGGATCGGGGAGACCCAGTACTTC. Its protein is CATGGIGETQYF.

Ten or more counts support this clonotype. J is TRBJ2-3 and V is TRBV6-2 or TRBV6-3, with D possibly TRBD2 on 5 matching bases. CDR1 and CDR2 (germline): MNHEY, SVGEGT. V shed 4 bases and J shed 6 bases, with 14 bases lying between them. This CDR3 comprises 14 residues. For the CDR3, the DNA is TGTGCCAGCAGTTCTTCTATGGACTTTGATACGCAGTATTTT. Protein product: CASSSSMDFDTQYF.

This clonotype was seen only once. V and J are TRBV19 and TRBJ2-1; 8 nucleotides match TRBD2. Per the germline V gene, CDR1 is LNHDA and CDR2 is SQIVND (reference sequence). This CDR3 is built from 16 residues. J gave up 7 bases and V 5 bases, and 13 bases lay outside the gene matches. Here the CDR3 reads CASSADAGRAHNEQFF. DNA of the CDR3: TGTGCCAGTAGTGCGGACGCCGGGAGGGCTCATAATGAGCAGTTCTTC.

This clonotype was picked up many times. The V and J genes are TRBV11-3 and TRBJ2-1, with D perhaps TRBD1 or TRBD2 (6 bases each). The CDR3 extends over 13 amino acids. Germline CDR1 is SGHNT and CDR2 is YENEEA. V was clipped by 3 bases and J by 7 bases, with 10 bases between them. DNA for the CDR3: TGTGCCAGCAGCTTCATAGGGGGGAATGAGCAGTTCTTC. Amino acid sequence: CASSFIGGNEQFF.

The V and J genes are TRBV6-2 or TRBV6-3 and TRBJ1-4, with 8 nucleotides matching TRBD1. In germline, CDR1 is MNHEY, CDR2 SVGEGT. The junction had 0 bases not matched to a gene; V was cut back by 5 bases and J by 1 base. The CDR3 consists of 14 residues. Here the CDR3 reads CASSTGGTNEKLFF. The CDR3 nucleotides read TGTGCCAGCAGTACAGGGGGAACTAATGAAAAACTGTTTTTT.

In its sample, this clonotype was seen many times. The chain employs TRBV28 and TRBJ1-3; TRBD1 matches 8 bases. J lost 2 bases, V lost 5 bases, and 11 bases had no gene match. CDR1 MDHEN and CDR2 SYDVKM come from the germline V gene. The CDR3 extends over 17 amino acids. CDR3: CASSTRSQGVTGNTIYF. The CDR3 DNA is TGTGCCAGCAGTACCCGATCACAGGGGGTCACTGGAAACACCATATATTTT.

The genes are TRBV5-1 and TRBJ1-1; 8 nucleotides match TRBD1. The germline V gene encodes CDR1 SGHRS and CDR2 YFSETQ. The ends lost 2 bases at V and 4 bases at J; junction bases unmatched: 7. The CDR3 length is 15 residues. CDR3 region: CASSFQGTGGTEAFF. For the CDR3, the DNA is TGCGCCAGCAGCTTTCAGGGTACAGGGGGCACTGAAGCTTTCTTT.

The gene calls are TRBV19 and TRBJ2-6; unclear D gene. Deletions cut 5 bases from V and 0 bases from J, with 14 bases between. Germline CDR1 reads LNHDA; CDR2 reads SQIVND (reference sequence). The CDR3 runs to 17 residues. Here the CDR3 reads CASSLRSLGSGANVLTF. CDR3 DNA sequence: TGTGCCAGTAGTCTTCGGAGTCTAGGCTCTGGGGCCAACGTCCTGACTTTC. Combining the CDR3 with reference TRBV19 and TRBJ2-6 gives the whole variable domain DGGITQSPKYLFRKEGQNVTLSCEQNLNHDAMYWYRQDPGQGLRLIYYSQIVNDFQKGDIAEGYSVSREKKESFPLTVTSAQKNPTAFYLCASSLRSLGSGANVLTFGAGSRLTVL.

A few counts support this clonotype. The genes are TRBV27 and TRBJ2-7; TRBD1 is a possible D gene (6 bases). The length of the CDR3 is 13 residues. V lost 3 bases, J lost 2 bases, and 8 bases lay in between. Germline V gives CDR1 MNHEY, CDR2 SMNVEV (reference sequence). CDR3 protein: CASSFKGAYEQYF. CDR3 DNA: TGTGCCAGCAGTTTTAAGGGGGCCTACGAGCAGTACTTC.

Ten or more counts support this clonotype. This chain connects TRBV12-3 or TRBV12-4 to TRBJ1-4; the D gene is possibly TRBD1 (6 bases). Trimming took off 2 bases at V and 8 bases at J, with 15 bases between the two ends. The CDR3 consists of 15 residues. The CDR3 sequence: CASSLYLTGGEKLFF. CDR3 DNA sequence: TGTGCCAGCAGTTTATATTTGACAGGAGGGGAAAAACTGTTTTTT.

This clonotype was counted at least ten times. The gene calls are TRBV12-3 or TRBV12-4 and TRBJ2-7; D is perhaps TRBD1 or TRBD2 (5 bases each). The CDR3 length is 12 residues. The V end was cut by 4 bases, the J end by 7 bases, with 11 bases between. The CDR3 is CASSSGTGEQYF. The CDR3 region has the DNA TGTGCCAGCAGTTCAGGGACCGGGGAGCAGTACTTC.

This clonotype occurred a few times. This CDR3 reads CASRLRDRFWEGPGELFF. CDR3 coding DNA: TGTGCCAGCAGACTTAGGGACCGATTTTGGGAGGGACCCGGGGAGCTGTTTTTT. The rearrangement links TRBV2 to TRBJ2-2; 7 nucleotides line up with TRBD2. The length of the CDR3 is 18 residues. Looked up from germline, CDR1 is SNHLY and CDR2 is FYNNEI. Germline trimming cut 6 bases from V and 6 bases from J; bases unmatched to any gene: 19.

This clonotype came up many times. CDR3 DNA: TGTGCCAGCAGCTTACGGGGGACACCCTCTGGGGCCAACGTCCTGACTTTC. Translation: CASSLRGTPSGANVLTF. This chain joins TRBV7-3 and TRBJ2-6, with D perhaps matching TRBD1 or TRBD2 (6 bases each). Trimming took 2 bases from V and 0 from J, leaving 11 bases between them. Germline V lookup: CDR1 SGHTA, CDR2 FQGTGA. The CDR3 length is 17 residues.

This clonotype was detected many times. J is TRBJ2-5 and V is TRBV28; no reliable D call. V lost 4 bases and J 5 bases, leaving 8 bases between the germline ends. The CDR3 sequence is 12 residues long. CDR1 and CDR2 (germline): MDHEN, SYDVKM. The CDR3 DNA sequence: TGTGCCAGCAGTTACCCCCTCGAGACCCAGTACTTC. The encoded protein is CASSYPLETQYF.

A note on this clonotype: A read error is the likely source, as a far larger clone sits one nucleotide away. The chain uses TRBV28 and TRBJ2-7; tentative D call: TRBD2 (6 bases). V was shortened by 6 bases and J by 3 bases, with 18 bases between the two germline ends. CDR1 and CDR2 from the germline V gene are MDHEN and SYDVKM. The CDR3 spans 15 residues. DNA for the CDR3: TGTGCCAGCAGGCGACGGGGGTCAGTTCTCTACGAGCAGTACTTC. It is translated as CASRRRGSVLYEQYF.

In this sample, this clonotype turned up many times. CDR3 nucleotides: TGTGCCAGCGGTCGACACTTCACAGATACGCAGTATTTT. Protein sequence: CASGRHFTDTQYF. The J gene is TRBJ2-3, the V gene TRBV12-3 or TRBV12-4; no clear D. The length of the CDR3 is 13 residues. V shed 8 bases and J shed 2 bases, with 11 bases lying between them.

This clonotype was recorded at least ten times. A read error may account for a junction end that differs from germline. This chain connects TRBV5-1 to TRBJ1-6, with D possibly TRBD1 on 5 matching bases. Per the germline V gene, CDR1 is SGHRS and CDR2 is YFSETQ. The CDR3 consists of 16 residues. CDR3 in amino acids: CASSLVGRGNNSPLHF. For the CDR3, the DNA is TGTGCCAGCAGCTTGGTGGGTAGGGGAAATAATTCACCCCTCCACTTT.

As regards this clonotype: With a much larger clone just one base away, this may be a read error. J is TRBJ1-6 and V is TRBV11-2, with 7 bases that match TRBD1. The CDR3 is 16 amino acids. CDR1 SGHAT and CDR2 FQNNGV come from the germline V gene. Here the CDR3 DNA reads TGTGCCAGCAGCTACGGCCCGGGACAGCTTAATTCACCCCCCCACTTT. Amino acids: CASSYGPGQLNSPPHF.

This clonotype came up a few times. V and J are TRBV11-1 and TRBJ1-4; no clear D. The V gene lost 6 bases and the J gene lost 0 bases, with 17 bases spanning the gap. The CDR3 contains 17 residues. The germline gives CDR1 SGHAT, CDR2 FQDESV (reference sequence). The CDR3 DNA reads as TGTGCCAGCAGGCAAAATCCTGGTTTTCCAACTAATGAAAAACTGTTTTTT. It translates to CASRQNPGFPTNEKLFF.

The chain links TRBV10-3 to TRBJ2-1, with TRBD1 as a possible D gene (6 bases). The V gene's germline CDR1 is ENHRY and CDR2 SYGVKD. This CDR3 spans 16 amino acids. DNA for the CDR3: TGTGCTACTGGGACAAGGGCTACGATACCCTACAATGAGCAGTTCTTC. It specifies CATGTRATIPYNEQFF.

Turning to this clonotype: A far larger clone is just one base off, so this is likely a read error. The V gene is TRBV7-2, the J gene TRBJ2-1, with a possible D match to TRBD2 (8 bases). The DNA end is more similar to TRBJ2-3, so the J call may be wrong. Germline CDR1 SGHTA, CDR2 FQGNSA. The CDR3 is made up of 16 amino acids. In nucleotides, the CDR3 is TGTGCCAGCAGCTTCCTAGCGGGTTCTTGGACAGGTACGCAGTATTTT. Translated: CASSFLAGSWTGTQYF.

Concerning this clonotype: A much larger clone sits a single nucleotide away, making a read error possible. The V and J genes are TRBV10-3 and TRBJ2-7; D is perhaps TRBD2 (5 bases). This CDR3 contains 15 residues. V lost 5 bases, J lost 2 bases, and 16 bases lay in between. Germline CDR1 is ENHRY and CDR2 is SYGVKD. The CDR3 coding sequence is TGTGCCATCAGTTACTCTGCGGGTCCCACCTACGAGCAGTACTTC. Its protein product is CAISYSAGPTYEQYF.